A selection of T cell receptor beta chains follows, all from one sample in a study of blood T cell repertoires in COVID-19. Sequencing was performed with immunoSEQ multiplex PCR; in TCRdb, only in-frame clones are kept and a portion is missing. The sample lists about 210,000 clones, roughly 86% seen once, with about 3% in the top ten. The sample taken for sequencing was peripheral blood. The receptors derive from a man in his sixties with acute or convalescent COVID-19. Both conserved end residues are part of each CDR3. D genes are given only for firm matches. Clone sizes are given selectively: once, few, many, or a class where the clone is expanded.

v_call: TRBV14; clone_size: .; d_call: TRBD2; j_call: TRBJ2-1; cdr3_nt: TGTGCCAGCAGCAAAAGTCGGCGGCTAGCGGGGGCGTACAATGAGCAGTTCTTC; cdr3_aa: CASSKSRRLAGAYNEQFF
v_call: TRBV2; clone_size: .; d_call: TRBD2; j_call: TRBJ2-1; cdr3_nt: TGTGCCAGCTGGACTAGCGGGGGGGAATACAATGAGCAGTTCTTC; cdr3_aa: CASWTSGGEYNEQFF
v_call: TRBV5-6; clone_size: .; d_call: .; j_call: TRBJ2-5; cdr3_nt: TGTGCCAGCAGCTCCGGACCGGACATCCTAACCCAGTACTTC; cdr3_aa: CASSSGPDILTQYF
v_call: TRBV3-1/TRBV3-2; clone_size: .; d_call: TRBD1; j_call: TRBJ1-4; cdr3_nt: TGTGCCAGCAGCCAGACGGCCCAGGTAGGGCAGGGGGAGGAAAAACTGTTTTTT; cdr3_aa: CASSQTAQVGQGEEKLFF
v_call: TRBV3-1/TRBV3-2; clone_size: .; d_call: TRBD2; j_call: TRBJ2-3; cdr3_nt: TGTGCCAGCAGCCAAGATGTTACGGGACTAGCGTTCCTCCCTAGCACAGATACGCAGTATTTT; cdr3_aa: CASSQDVTGLAFLPSTDTQYF
v_call: TRBV3-1/TRBV3-2; clone_size: .; d_call: .; j_call: TRBJ1-6; cdr3_nt: TGTGCCAGCAGCCAAGATCAGCGGTTGTCACCCCTCCACTTT; cdr3_aa: CASSQDQRLSPLHF
v_call: TRBV20-1; clone_size: few; d_call: .; j_call: TRBJ2-5; cdr3_nt: TGCAGTGCTAGTACTCGGACATCCCCTACCCAGTACTTC; cdr3_aa: CSASTRTSPTQYF
v_call: TRBV7-9; clone_size: .; d_call: .; j_call: TRBJ1-2; cdr3_nt: TGTGCCAGCAGCCCCCCCGCGTCTAACTATGGCTACACCTTC; cdr3_aa: CASSPPASNYGYTF
v_call: TRBV7-8; clone_size: .; d_call: TRBD1; j_call: TRBJ1-6; cdr3_nt: TGTGCCAGCAGCCTCGGGACAGGGGCTCTTAATTCACCCCTCCACTTT; cdr3_aa: CASSLGTGALNSPLHF
v_call: TRBV29-1; clone_size: .; d_call: TRBD2; j_call: TRBJ2-3; cdr3_nt: TGCAGCGTTGAAGATTTCGCGGGGGGTCCCACCACAGATACGCAGTATTTT; cdr3_aa: CSVEDFAGGPTTDTQYF
v_call: TRBV24-1; clone_size: .; d_call: TRBD2; j_call: TRBJ2-1; cdr3_nt: TGTGCCACCAGTGCAACTAGCGGGGGGCTATCCTACAATGAGCAGTTCTTC; cdr3_aa: CATSATSGGLSYNEQFF
v_call: TRBV29-1; clone_size: .; d_call: .; j_call: TRBJ1-2; cdr3_nt: TGCAGCGTTGAAGCCTTGGGCAGGAAGGACTATGGCTACACCTTC; cdr3_aa: CSVEALGRKDYGYTF
v_call: TRBV27; clone_size: .; d_call: .; j_call: TRBJ2-5; cdr3_nt: TGTGCCAGCAGTTTATCGGGCAGGGAAGAGACCCAGTACTTC; cdr3_aa: CASSLSGREETQYF
v_call: TRBV6-5; clone_size: .; d_call: .; j_call: TRBJ1-1; cdr3_nt: TGTGCCAGCACCCTAGGGGGGGGGAACACTGAAGCTTTCTTT; cdr3_aa: CASTLGGGNTEAFF
v_call: TRBV3-1/TRBV3-2; clone_size: .; d_call: TRBD2; j_call: TRBJ2-3; cdr3_nt: TGTGCCAGCTCGACTAGCGGGGGGGGAAATACGCAGTATTTT; cdr3_aa: CASSTSGGGNTQYF
v_call: TRBV6-5; clone_size: .; d_call: .; j_call: TRBJ1-1; cdr3_nt: TGTGCCAGCCTGGCGGCGAACACTGAAGCTTTCTTT; cdr3_aa: CASLAANTEAFF
v_call: TRBV11-3; clone_size: .; d_call: .; j_call: TRBJ2-7; cdr3_nt: TGTGCCAGCAGCTTAGGCGCAGGGTCCTACGAGCAGTACTTC; cdr3_aa: CASSLGAGSYEQYF
v_call: TRBV7-8; clone_size: .; d_call: TRBD1; j_call: TRBJ1-6; cdr3_nt: TGTGCCAGCAGCTTAGAGGGGGCGACCTATAATTCACCCCTCCACTTT; cdr3_aa: CASSLEGATYNSPLHF
v_call: TRBV7-6; clone_size: .; d_call: .; j_call: TRBJ2-4; cdr3_nt: TGTGCCAGCAGCTTAATGCCCCCACAGGGTGAGAACATTCAGTACTTC; cdr3_aa: CASSLMPPQGENIQYF
v_call: TRBV2; clone_size: .; d_call: .; j_call: TRBJ1-6; cdr3_nt: TGTGCCAACAATAAGGACAAAGATTCACCCCTCCACTTT; cdr3_aa: CANNKDKDSPLHF
v_call: TRBV6-2/TRBV6-3; clone_size: once; d_call: TRBD1; j_call: TRBJ2-7; cdr3_nt: TGTGCCAGCAGTTTTGGAGGGACAGGGCTCTACGAGCAGTACTTC; cdr3_aa: CASSFGGTGLYEQYF
v_call: TRBV5-6; clone_size: .; d_call: TRBD1; j_call: TRBJ1-4; cdr3_nt: TGTGCCAGCAGCTTTGGCGGGACAGGGGGTCTTCAACTGTTTTTT; cdr3_aa: CASSFGGTGGLQLFF
v_call: TRBV4-1; clone_size: .; d_call: .; j_call: TRBJ1-4; cdr3_nt: TGCGCCAGCAGCCCGCCGGGGGGTCCTAATGAAAAACTGTTTTTT; cdr3_aa: CASSPPGGPNEKLFF
v_call: TRBV10-3; clone_size: .; d_call: TRBD1; j_call: TRBJ2-7; cdr3_nt: TGTGCCATCAGTGAGGGGACAGTTAGCTCCTACGAGCAGTACTTC; cdr3_aa: CAISEGTVSSYEQYF
v_call: TRBV25-1; clone_size: .; d_call: .; j_call: TRBJ2-7; cdr3_nt: TGTGCCAGCAGTGATCCCCAGGGTATCGACGAGCAGTACTTC; cdr3_aa: CASSDPQGIDEQYF
v_call: TRBV7-2; clone_size: .; d_call: .; j_call: TRBJ1-2; cdr3_nt: TGTGCCAGCAGCTCTTCAGGGGTGGGTAGTGGCTACACCTTC; cdr3_aa: CASSSSGVGSGYTF
v_call: TRBV19; clone_size: .; d_call: TRBD1; j_call: TRBJ1-2; cdr3_nt: TGTGCCAGTAGTTTGGGGACAGGGAACTATGGCTACACCTTC; cdr3_aa: CASSLGTGNYGYTF
v_call: TRBV9; clone_size: .; d_call: TRBD1; j_call: TRBJ2-5; cdr3_nt: TGTGCCAGCAGCGTATTTTTTGGGCCGGGACAGCAAGAGACCCAGTACTTC; cdr3_aa: CASSVFFGPGQQETQYF
v_call: TRBV7-6; clone_size: .; d_call: TRBD1; j_call: TRBJ2-7; cdr3_nt: TGTGCCAGCAGCTTGGGGACAGGGGACGGCTACGAGCAGTACTTC; cdr3_aa: CASSLGTGDGYEQYF
v_call: TRBV6-5; clone_size: few; d_call: .; j_call: TRBJ2-3; cdr3_nt: TGTGCCAGCCCTCCTCGCCAGGGCGGCACAGATACGCAGTATTTT; cdr3_aa: CASPPRQGGTDTQYF
v_call: TRBV11-2; clone_size: .; d_call: .; j_call: TRBJ2-7; cdr3_nt: TGTGCCAGCAGCTTAGTACCCAGGGCCGAGCAGTACTTC; cdr3_aa: CASSLVPRAEQYF
v_call: TRBV5-1; clone_size: .; d_call: .; j_call: TRBJ2-7; cdr3_nt: TGCGCCAGCAGCTTGGGGGGCAGACGAGGCGAGCAGTACTTC; cdr3_aa: CASSLGGRRGEQYF
v_call: TRBV5-1; clone_size: .; d_call: TRBD1; j_call: TRBJ2-7; cdr3_nt: TGCGCCAGCATGACAGGGTTCAAGGACGAGCAGTACTTC; cdr3_aa: CASMTGFKDEQYF
v_call: TRBV11-2; clone_size: once; d_call: .; j_call: TRBJ2-3; cdr3_nt: TGTGCCAGCAGCTTCTCTAGGGGTTCAGATACGCAGTATTTT; cdr3_aa: CASSFSRGSDTQYF
v_call: TRBV6-6; clone_size: .; d_call: .; j_call: TRBJ1-1; cdr3_nt: TGTGCCAGCATGGGGGCGGCACACATGAACACTGAAGCTTTCTTT; cdr3_aa: CASMGAAHMNTEAFF
v_call: TRBV19; clone_size: .; d_call: TRBD1; j_call: TRBJ1-2; cdr3_nt: TGTGCCAGTAGCCCGGGACAGTGGGGCTACACCTTC; cdr3_aa: CASSPGQWGYTF
v_call: TRBV3-1/TRBV3-2; clone_size: .; d_call: TRBD2; j_call: TRBJ2-2; cdr3_nt: TGTGCCAGCAGCCACCCGGGACTAGCGGTCCTGAACACCGGGGAGCTGTTTTTT; cdr3_aa: CASSHPGLAVLNTGELFF
v_call: TRBV2; clone_size: .; d_call: .; j_call: TRBJ2-5; cdr3_nt: TGTGCCAGCAGAGGGTGGTGGGGGGGCGGAGAGACCCAGTACTTC; cdr3_aa: CASRGWWGGGETQYF
v_call: TRBV7-3; clone_size: .; d_call: TRBD2; j_call: TRBJ2-1; cdr3_nt: TGTGCCAGCAGCTTAATTAGCGGGGGGCTCTACAATGAGCAGTTCTTC; cdr3_aa: CASSLISGGLYNEQFF
v_call: TRBV9; clone_size: .; d_call: TRBD1; j_call: TRBJ2-1; cdr3_nt: TGTGCCAGCTCAGGGGGCGAGGGTGAGCAGTTCTTC; cdr3_aa: CASSGGEGEQFF
v_call: TRBV15; clone_size: .; d_call: .; j_call: TRBJ2-7; cdr3_nt: TGTGCCACACGCAGGGATTTGATCTACGAGCAGTACTTC; cdr3_aa: CATRRDLIYEQYF
v_call: TRBV28; clone_size: .; d_call: TRBD1; j_call: TRBJ1-4; cdr3_nt: TGTGCCAGCAGACCGACAGGGGTCAATGAAAAACTGTTTTTT; cdr3_aa: CASRPTGVNEKLFF
v_call: TRBV7-3; clone_size: .; d_call: TRBD1; j_call: TRBJ1-4; cdr3_nt: TGTGCCAGCAGCCAGGGGGCGGGAGAAAAACTGTTTTTT; cdr3_aa: CASSQGAGEKLFF
v_call: TRBV6-4; clone_size: .; d_call: TRBD1; j_call: TRBJ1-6; cdr3_nt: TGTGCCAGCAGTACGGGACAGCTTAATTCACCCCTCCACTTT; cdr3_aa: CASSTGQLNSPLHF
v_call: TRBV13; clone_size: .; d_call: .; j_call: TRBJ2-2; cdr3_nt: TGTGCCAGCAGCTTAGGCACAGGGCGGAACACCGGGGAGCTGTTTTTT; cdr3_aa: CASSLGTGRNTGELFF
v_call: TRBV7-9; clone_size: .; d_call: .; j_call: TRBJ1-2; cdr3_nt: TGTGCCAGCAGCGGGTCTTCGTCAGGTGGCTACACCTTC; cdr3_aa: CASSGSSSGGYTF
v_call: TRBV6-5; clone_size: .; d_call: .; j_call: TRBJ2-3; cdr3_nt: TGTGCCAGCAGCTCCCTTTTGGGAGGTCGTACGCAGTATTTT; cdr3_aa: CASSSLLGGRTQYF
v_call: TRBV7-6; clone_size: .; d_call: .; j_call: TRBJ1-6; cdr3_nt: TGTGCCAGCAGCCCCGCGGGTCCACTGAATAATTCACCCCTCCACTTT; cdr3_aa: CASSPAGPLNNSPLHF
v_call: TRBV6-6; clone_size: .; d_call: .; j_call: TRBJ1-3; cdr3_nt: TGTGCCAGCAGGATACAGGGAACTGGAAACACCATATATTTT; cdr3_aa: CASRIQGTGNTIYF
v_call: TRBV11-3; clone_size: .; d_call: .; j_call: TRBJ1-4; cdr3_nt: TGTGCCAGCAGCTTCCCCAGGATTACAACTAATGAAAAACTGTTTTTT; cdr3_aa: CASSFPRITTNEKLFF
v_call: TRBV27; clone_size: .; d_call: .; j_call: TRBJ2-7; cdr3_nt: TGTGCCAGCAGTATGTGGGGGGTCGAGCAGTACTTC; cdr3_aa: CASSMWGVEQYF
v_call: TRBV5-4; clone_size: .; d_call: .; j_call: TRBJ1-2; cdr3_nt: TGTGCCAGCAGCTTGGGGCCCCGCTACACCTTC; cdr3_aa: CASSLGPRYTF
v_call: TRBV5-5; clone_size: .; d_call: TRBD1; j_call: TRBJ2-1; cdr3_nt: TGTGCCAGCAGCTTAGCCCCCGGGACAGCTAATGAGCAGTTCTTC; cdr3_aa: CASSLAPGTANEQFF
v_call: TRBV5-1; clone_size: .; d_call: TRBD1; j_call: TRBJ1-1; cdr3_nt: TGCGCCAGCAGCCTTGGGACAGGTGAAGCTTTCTTT; cdr3_aa: CASSLGTGEAFF
v_call: TRBV7-9; clone_size: .; d_call: TRBD1; j_call: TRBJ1-2; cdr3_nt: TGTGCCAGCAGCCAGTACCGGGACAGGACTAACTATGGCTACACCTTC; cdr3_aa: CASSQYRDRTNYGYTF
v_call: TRBV2; clone_size: .; d_call: .; j_call: TRBJ2-7; cdr3_nt: TGTGCCAGCAGTGACACTACTCCCTACGAGCAGTACTTC; cdr3_aa: CASSDTTPYEQYF
v_call: TRBV7-9; clone_size: once; d_call: .; j_call: TRBJ1-4; cdr3_nt: TGTGCCAGCAGTCTAGAGGCCAGGGGCAATGAAAAACTGTTTTTT; cdr3_aa: CASSLEARGNEKLFF